This TCR beta chain was found in a study of response to subunit inactivated influenza vaccine. Of note for this clonotype: Its antigen is still unknown.

The V end was cut by 3 bases, the J end by 6 bases, with 13 bases between. This CDR3 is built from 14 residues. A single record per CDR3 protein comes from TCRdb applying MiXCR to the RT-PCR reads. Of approximately 310,000 distinct CDR3 sequences in the sample, around a fifth were seen once. Regarding the study as a whole: Each seasonal influenza vaccination recruits few new T cells, the authors suggested.

This clonotype originated in a man aged 45-69 years who received an inactivated influenza vaccine. This chain connects TRBV23-1 to TRBJ2-3; D perhaps matches TRBD1 (6 bases). TRBV23-1 is annotated as an ORF whose role is uncertain. This material consisted of PBMCs from blood, taken about 20 months after vaccination. The CDR3 here is CASSHPRTADTQYF. CDR3 DNA sequence: TGCGCCAGCAGTCATCCCAGGACAGCCGATACGCAGTATTTT.